The 17 T cell receptor beta chains below all came from one sample that was sequenced in a study of cytomegalovirus exposure and HLA in healthy donors. PCR amplification relied on 60 Vbeta primers (plus 13 Jbeta primers). Profiling relied on immunoSEQ multiplex PCR, and the TCRdb table lists in-frame clones only, not all of them. The sample consists of around 150,000 clones, over 70% of them appearing once. The sequenced sample consisted of PBMCs. The receptors derive from a woman aged 25 to 39 in good health and CMV-seronegative.

The CDR3 loop reads CASSTGSEQYF. In nucleotides, the CDR3 is TGTGCCAGCAGTACAGGGTCCGAGCAGTACTTC. The chain carries TRBV28 and TRBJ2-5, with D perhaps matching TRBD1 (6 bases). TRBJ2-7 matches the DNA end more closely, so the J call is doubtful. The CDR3 runs to 11 residues. Germline CDR1 reads MDHEN; CDR2 reads SYDVKM.

This clone was detected a few times. The rearrangement links TRBV4-1 to TRBJ2-5, with 11 bases matching TRBD1. This CDR3 region has 16 residues. CDR1 and CDR2 (germline): MGHRA, YSYEKL. V gave up 1 base and J gave up 4 bases; unmatched junction bases: 5. CDR3 nucleotide sequence: TGCGCCAGCAGCCAAGGGACAGGGGGCTTGGGAGAGACCCAGTACTTC. It specifies CASSQGTGGLGETQYF.

This clone came up once. J is TRBJ1-4 and V is TRBV4-1; unclear D gene. Germline assignment: CDR1 MGHRA and CDR2 YSYEKL. Trimming removed 4 bases from V and 0 bases from J, with 9 bases in between. CDR3 size: 15 residues. CDR3 amino acids: CASSPGSATNEKLFF. CDR3 DNA sequence: TGCGCCAGCAGCCCGGGAAGCGCAACTAATGAAAAACTGTTTTTT.

The V gene is TRBV27, the J gene TRBJ2-7; 7 bases align to TRBD1. V shed 5 bases and J 7 bases; nucleotides not matched to a gene: 5. In germline, CDR1 is MNHEY, CDR2 SMNVEV (reference sequence). The CDR3 length is 12 residues. DNA of the CDR3: TGTGCCAGCAGTATAAAGGGACAGGAGCAGTACTTC. Amino acids: CASSIKGQEQYF.

In regard to this clone: Other DNA sequences in the sample encode the same CDR3. CDR3 nucleotides: TGCGCCAGCAGCCCCGGCAGTGGGCCAGTGAACACTGAAGCTTTCTTT. Its protein product is CASSPGSGPVNTEAFF. The rearrangement uses TRBV5-1 and TRBJ1-1; D gene unclear. This CDR3 contains 16 residues. The germline V and J ends were trimmed by 4 bases and 0 bases, with 16 bases remaining between them. CDR1 and CDR2 (germline): SGHRS, YFSETQ.

The chain joins TRBV11-2 to TRBJ1-2, with D perhaps TRBD1 (5 bases). Per the germline V gene, CDR1 is SGHAT and CDR2 is FQNNGV. V dropped 2 bases and J dropped 4 bases, with 17 bases sitting between them. CDR3 length equals 16 residues. Written as DNA, the CDR3 is TGTGCCAGCAGCTTAAGCGGGGGGGGGTACGTCTATGGCTACACCTTC. It codes for CASSLSGGGYVYGYTF.

This clone came up once. The rearrangement joins TRBV7-9 to TRBJ2-1; TRBD1 is a possible D gene (6 bases). Germline assignment: CDR1 SEHNR and CDR2 FQNEAQ (reference sequence). The CDR3 sequence is 16 residues long. V gave up 5 bases and J gave up 5 bases, with 19 bases separating them. Here the CDR3 reads CASSTDRTVPDNEQFF. CDR3 nucleotide sequence: TGTGCCAGCAGCACCGACCGGACAGTACCTGACAATGAGCAGTTCTTC.

This clone was counted only a few times. The gene calls are TRBV7-9 and TRBJ2-7, with no clear D. V gave up 6 bases and J gave up 3 bases, with 9 bases separating them. CDR3 size: 12 residues. Per germline, CDR1 SEHNR and CDR2 FQNEAQ (reference sequence). CDR3 DNA sequence: TGTGCCAGCAGTTATAGTATCTACGAGCAGTACTTC. Protein: CASSYSIYEQYF.

This chain joins TRBV6-5 and TRBJ1-1; 7 positions match TRBD1. Germline V gives CDR1 MNHEY, CDR2 SVGAGI. The CDR3 is 13 amino acids. With V trimmed by 5 bases and J by 9 bases, 9 bases remained unmatched. For the CDR3, the DNA is TGTGCCAGCAGTCGTGGGACAGTCCCGAAAGCTTTCTTT. Encoded protein: CASSRGTVPKAFF.

The J gene is TRBJ1-1, the V gene TRBV6-6; D ambiguous. Trimming stripped 5 bases from V and 10 bases from J, with 23 bases between. CDR3 size: 15 residues. Per germline, CDR1 MNHNY and CDR2 SVGAGI (reference sequence). CDR3 residues: CASSLGFWEDFSAFF. DNA for the CDR3: TGTGCCAGCAGTCTGGGATTTTGGGAGGACTTCTCAGCTTTCTTT.

The rearrangement uses TRBV6-1 and TRBJ2-2; 7 bases align to TRBD1. The CDR3 has 15 residues. From germline, CDR1 is MNHNS and CDR2 SASEGT. V lost 5 bases to trimming and J lost 1 base; unmatched junction nucleotides: 4. DNA of the CDR3: TGTGCCAGCAGTCGACAGGGCCTGAACACCGGGGAGCTGTTTTTT. Translation: CASSRQGLNTGELFF.

The rearrangement joins TRBV4-2 to TRBJ1-6; D unresolved. This CDR3 has 12 amino acids. Trimming left V 0 bases short and J 11 bases short, with 5 bases between. Germline V gene sequence: CDR1 LGHNA, CDR2 YNFKEQ. The chain's CDR3 is CASSQEEAPLHF. Here the CDR3 DNA reads TGTGCCAGCAGCCAAGAAGAGGCACCCCTCCACTTT.

This clone occurred once. At one boundary the junction diverges from the germline segment, which might be a read error. This rearrangement joins TRBV7-9 to TRBJ2-3; 13 bases are shared with TRBD2. The V gene's germline CDR1 is SEHNR and CDR2 FQNEAQ (reference sequence). The CDR3 extends over 16 amino acids. The CDR3: CSSSRLAGGRGDTQYF. The CDR3 DNA reads as TGTTCCAGCAGCCGACTAGCGGGGGGACGCGGGGATACGCAGTATTTT.

This clone was counted only a few times. This chain links TRBV19 with TRBJ1-6; 7 bases agree with TRBD1. J was trimmed by 5 bases and V by 10 bases; bases with no gene match: 5. CDR1 is LNHDA and CDR2 is SQIVND in the germline V gene (reference sequence). CDR3 length: 13 amino acids. The CDR3 DNA reads as TGTGCCACCCGGGGACAGAATAATTCACCCCTCCACTTT. It is translated as CATRGQNNSPLHF.

The chain uses TRBV28 and TRBJ2-5; TRBD2 agrees at 11 bases. After removal of 3 bases from V and 2 bases from J, the junction contained 2 bases not matched to a gene. Per the germline V gene, CDR1 is MDHEN and CDR2 is SYDVKM. The length of the CDR3 is 15 residues. The DNA of the CDR3 is TGTGCCAGCAGTTTCCTAGCGGGGGGTCAAGAGACCCAGTACTTC. Its translation: CASSFLAGGQETQYF.

The rearrangement links TRBV2 to TRBJ2-3, with a possible D match to TRBD2 (5 bases). V shed 4 bases and J shed 3 bases, with 14 bases lying between them. This CDR3 has 15 amino acids. Germline V CDR1 and CDR2: SNHLY, FYNNEI. CDR3 amino acids: CASSASGVGTDTQYF. Written as DNA, the CDR3 is TGTGCCAGCAGTGCGTCCGGGGTAGGGACAGATACGCAGTATTTT.

This sequence joins TRBV5-6 and TRBJ2-7, with 13 bases fitting TRBD2. Per the germline V gene, CDR1 is SGHDT and CDR2 is YYEEEE. J lost 0 bases, V lost 4 bases, and 1 base had no gene match. The CDR3 has 15 amino acids. CDR3 in amino acids: CASSRLAGGSYEQYF. The CDR3 region has the DNA TGTGCCAGCAGCCGACTAGCGGGGGGCTCCTACGAGCAGTACTTC.